This T cell receptor (beta chain) derives from a study of cytomegalovirus exposure and HLA in healthy donors. Study results and caveats: Earlier analysis looked at TCR beta V segments, and most were productive about 87% or about 30% of the time.

Healthy individuals who donated bone marrow served as the donors. The PCR employed 60 Vbeta primers together with 13 Jbeta primers. Produced via immunoSEQ multiplex PCR; TCRdb's table is partial and in-frame only. The table lists 90,000 or so clones, around 74% of them singletons. A word on this clone: Its specificity is unknown.

The clonotype comes from a boy aged 10-17 years in good health and CMV-seronegative. Sample: PBMCs.

The CDR3 here is CSVGTSGSSTDTQYF. The CDR3 DNA sequence: TGCAGCGTTGGGACTAGCGGGAGCAGCACAGATACGCAGTATTTT. V and J are TRBV29-1 and TRBJ2-3, with TRBD2 matching 13 bases. Germline CDR1 reads SQVTM; CDR2 reads ANQGSEA. The CDR3 sequence is 15 residues long. V was clipped by 4 bases and J by 0 bases; unmatched bases: 1.